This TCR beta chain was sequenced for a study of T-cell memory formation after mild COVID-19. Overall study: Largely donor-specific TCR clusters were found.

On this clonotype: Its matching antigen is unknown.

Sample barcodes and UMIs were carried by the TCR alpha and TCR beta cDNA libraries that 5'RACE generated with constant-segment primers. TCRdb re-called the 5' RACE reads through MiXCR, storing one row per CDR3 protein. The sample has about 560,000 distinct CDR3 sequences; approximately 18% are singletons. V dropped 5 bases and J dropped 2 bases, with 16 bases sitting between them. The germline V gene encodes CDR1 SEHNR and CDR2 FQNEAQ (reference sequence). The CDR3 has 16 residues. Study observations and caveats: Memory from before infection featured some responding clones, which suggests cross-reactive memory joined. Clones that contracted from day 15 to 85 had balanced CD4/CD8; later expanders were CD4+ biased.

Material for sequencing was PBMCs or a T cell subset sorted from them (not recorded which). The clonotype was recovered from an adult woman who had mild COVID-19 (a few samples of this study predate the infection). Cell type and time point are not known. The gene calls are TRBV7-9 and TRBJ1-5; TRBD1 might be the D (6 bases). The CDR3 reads CASSGGTGGGNQPQHF. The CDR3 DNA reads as TGTGCCAGCAGCGGGGGTACGGGGGGCGGCAATCAGCCCCAGCATTTT.